A selection of T cell receptor beta chains follows, all from one sample in a study of cytomegalovirus exposure and HLA in healthy donors. Sequencing was performed with immunoSEQ multiplex PCR; in TCRdb, only in-frame clones are kept and a portion is missing. Of approximately 90,000 clones listed, 77% are singletons. Sequenced: PBMCs. Source of these receptors: a middle-aged woman in good health and CMV-seronegative. CDR3s include the opening cysteine and the closing phenylalanine or tryptophan. D genes are given only for firm matches. The size field is filled for only some rows; it gives once, few, many or a size class.

-	TRBV29-1	-	TRBJ2-7	CSARPGLDSYEQYF	TGCAGCGCTCGCCCGGGACTCGACTCCTACGAGCAGTACTTC
-	TRBV13	-	TRBJ2-5	CASSGRSYQETQYF	TGTGCCAGCAGCGGCCGTTCATACCAAGAGACCCAGTACTTC
-	TRBV29-1	TRBD1	TRBJ1-1	CSVKGDRAEAFF	TGCAGCGTTAAAGGGGACAGGGCTGAAGCTTTCTTT
once	TRBV4-1	-	TRBJ2-7	CASSSPAQALARDEQYF	TGCGCCAGCAGCTCCCCCGCCCAGGCCCTGGCCAGGGACGAGCAGTACTTC
-	TRBV2	-	TRBJ2-3	CASKFADTQYF	TGTGCCAGTAAATTTGCAGATACGCAGTATTTT
-	TRBV4-2	TRBD1	TRBJ1-4	CASSQGGTANEKLFF	TGTGCCAGCAGCCAAGGGGGGACAGCTAATGAAAAACTGTTTTTT
-	TRBV4-1	-	TRBJ1-2	CASSQDSRYTF	TGCGCCAGCAGCCAAGATTCTCGGTACACCTTC
-	TRBV2	-	TRBJ2-6	CASSSLDIRSGANVLTF	TGTGCCAGCAGTTCCTTGGACATTCGCTCTGGGGCCAACGTCCTGACTTTC
-	TRBV5-1	TRBD1	TRBJ1-1	CASSPPRGDRLEAFF	TGCGCCAGCAGCCCTCCCAGAGGGGACAGGCTCGAAGCTTTCTTT
once	TRBV19	-	TRBJ1-1	CASSASGFSATEAFF	TGTGCCAGTAGTGCCTCAGGGTTTTCGGCGACTGAAGCTTTCTTT
-	TRBV7-2	-	TRBJ2-3	CASSSFTDTQYF	TGTGCCAGCAGCTCGTTCACAGATACGCAGTATTTT
few	TRBV2	-	TRBJ1-2	CASSETEINGYTF	TGTGCCAGCAGTGAGACGGAGATTAATGGCTACACCTTC
-	TRBV7-9	TRBD2	TRBJ2-7	CASSPPGGAGYEQYF	TGTGCCAGCAGCCCCCCGGGAGGGGCCGGTTACGAGCAGTACTTC
-	TRBV4-1	-	TRBJ2-7	CASSPKGTGYEQYF	TGCGCCAGCAGCCCCAAAGGTACGGGCTACGAGCAGTACTTC